The rows below give T cell receptor beta chains drawn from one sample of a study of cytomegalovirus exposure and HLA in healthy donors. Using immunoSEQ multiplex PCR, the repertoire was profiled, and TCRdb retains in-frame clones only, with some absent. The sample has around 170,000 clones; roughly four fifths are singletons. Sequences were obtained from PBMCs. These TCRs come from a middle-aged man in good health and CMV-seronegative. The CDR3 runs from the conserved cysteine through the conserved F or W.

>TRBJ2-2|TRBV2
CASRPGLNTGELFF
>TRBJ2-1|TRBV6-5
CASSLGGTGMDEQFF
>TRBJ1-2|TRBV6-5
CASRGQSWGGYTF
>TRBJ2-7|TRBV13
CARGDSIPYEQYF
>TRBJ2-1|TRBV15
CATSSLGLGGSFF
>TRBJ1-4|TRBV6-1
CASREHGATNEKLFF
>TRBJ2-1|TRBV12-5
CASGSWDRPDEQFF
>TRBJ1-5|TRBV30
CAWSPAGIQGQPQHF
>TRBJ2-1|TRBV6-5
CASSYTGLAINEQFF
>TRBJ2-2|TRBV5-1
CASSLELAGTGELFF
>TRBJ1-2|TRBV7-8
CASSSGYYGYTF
>TRBJ2-6|TRBV11-2
CARSGSSGANVLTF
>TRBJ2-4|TRBV27
CASSTRTSGLAKNIQYF
>TRBJ2-5|TRBV28
CASRAGETQYF
>TRBJ2-1|TRBV29-1
CSVGQSRDEQFF
>TRBJ2-1|TRBV4-1
CASSQHIRGGNEQFF
>TRBJ2-7|TRBV19
CASTPRTGTYEQYF
>TRBJ1-5|TRBV6-1
CASSEAEARGYQPQHF
>TRBJ2-6|TRBV19
CASSMGRRAGANVLTF
>TRBJ1-5|TRBV19
CASAGQWSNQPQHF
>TRBJ1-4|TRBV30
CAWGTSPNHEKLFF
>TRBJ1-2|TRBV6-5
CASSPGSYGYTF
>TRBJ1-5|TRBV5-5
CASSSNIGDSNQPQHF
>TRBJ2-7|TRBV30
CAWSSGTGGFEQYF
>TRBJ1-1|TRBV30
CAWSGHPNTEAFF
>TRBJ2-1|TRBV25-1
CASSELGQVNEQFF
>TRBJ1-2|TRBV5-8
CASSLVGTDYGYTF
>TRBJ2-1|TRBV29-1
CSVRQLTSSYNEQFF
>TRBJ2-1|TRBV6-4
CASSDSGGLLSSYNEQFF
>TRBJ1-5|TRBV19
CASSRGGDQPQHF
>-|TRBV19
CASALTGGYEQYF
>TRBJ2-7|TRBV6-1
CASSSLRQVGYEQYF
>TRBJ2-3|TRBV4-1
CASSQVGLAGRTDTQYF